This TCR beta chain comes out of a study of OX40 agonist ivuxolimab in advanced cancers. The data were produced by immunoSEQ multiplex PCR, yet TCRdb's version contains in-frame clones alone and is incomplete. The sample has about 63,000 clones; roughly nine tenths are singletons. Only one count was recorded for this clone. This sequence originates from an adult with an advanced solid tumor such as melanoma, head and neck, liver or kidney cancer. This sample comprised CD4+ or CD8+ T cells sorted from blood, obtained in a trial of the OX40 agonist ivuxolimab.

The CDR3 DNA is TGTGCCAGCAGTTCGGCAGGGGAGGCCACTGAAGCTTTCTTT. Translating it yields CASSSAGEATEAFF. The chain links TRBV28 to TRBJ1-1, with a tentative D call TRBD1 (6 bases). Trimming pared 4 bases from V and 4 bases from J, leaving 13 bases between. The CDR3 is 14 residues long. Per germline, CDR1 MDHEN and CDR2 SYDVKM.